This T cell receptor beta chain was recorded in a study of PD-1 blockade in classical Hodgkin lymphoma. Data came from immunoSEQ multiplex PCR; TCRdb stores just in-frame clones and leaves some out. The sample yields 60,000 or so clones, more than 75% seen once. Germline CDR1 SGHKS, CDR2 YYEKEE (reference sequence). This CDR3 is built from 17 residues. Germline trimming cut 0 bases from V and 4 bases from J; bases unmatched to any gene: 10. Each patient experienced a relapse that followed autologous stem cell transplantation, and brentuximab vedotin exposure varied. The chain is built from TRBV5-5 and TRBJ2-7, with 10 bases identical to TRBD2. The TCR sequence derives from a human donor with classical Hodgkin lymphoma. This specimen consisted of peripheral blood mononuclear cells (PBMCs), obtained at baseline. CDR3 nucleotides: TGTGCCAGCAGCTTGGGGACATTCCCGGGACTAGCGTACGAGCAGTACTTC. This encodes CASSLGTFPGLAYEQYF.